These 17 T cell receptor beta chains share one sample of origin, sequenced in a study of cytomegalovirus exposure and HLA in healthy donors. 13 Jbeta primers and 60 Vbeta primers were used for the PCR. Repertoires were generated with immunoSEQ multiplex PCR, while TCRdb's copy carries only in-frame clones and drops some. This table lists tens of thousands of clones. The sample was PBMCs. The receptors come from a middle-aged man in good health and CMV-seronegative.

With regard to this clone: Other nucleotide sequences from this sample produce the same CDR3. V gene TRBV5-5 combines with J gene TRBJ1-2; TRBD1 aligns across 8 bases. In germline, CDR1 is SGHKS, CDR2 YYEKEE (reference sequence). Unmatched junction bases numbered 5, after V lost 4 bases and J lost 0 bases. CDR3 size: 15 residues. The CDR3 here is CASSPTGGSNYGYTF. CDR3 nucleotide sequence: TGTGCCAGCAGCCCTACAGGGGGATCTAACTATGGCTACACCTTC.

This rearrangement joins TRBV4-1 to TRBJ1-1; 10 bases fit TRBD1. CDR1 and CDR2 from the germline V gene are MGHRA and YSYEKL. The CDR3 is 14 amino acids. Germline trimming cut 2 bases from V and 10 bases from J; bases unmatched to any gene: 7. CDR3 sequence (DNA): TGCGCCAGCAGCCAACCCGGACAGGGGGACGTAGCTTTCTTT. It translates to CASSQPGQGDVAFF.

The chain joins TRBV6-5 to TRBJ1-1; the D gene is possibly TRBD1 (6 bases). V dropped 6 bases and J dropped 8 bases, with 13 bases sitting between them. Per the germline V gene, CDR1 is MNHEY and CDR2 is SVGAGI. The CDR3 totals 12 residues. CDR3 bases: TGTGCCAGCAGCACAGGGAATCGGGAAGCTTTCTTT. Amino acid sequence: CASSTGNREAFF.

CDR3 residues: CAWGQSGNTIYF. CDR3 nucleotides: TGTGCCTGGGGACAGTCTGGAAACACCATATATTTT. The rearrangement uses TRBV11-2 and TRBJ1-3; TRBD1 aligns across 7 bases. CDR1 is SGHAT, CDR2 FQNNGV, per germline. The CDR3 loop spans 12 amino acids. The V gene end was trimmed by 11 bases and the J gene end by 1 base; junction bases not matched to a gene: 2.

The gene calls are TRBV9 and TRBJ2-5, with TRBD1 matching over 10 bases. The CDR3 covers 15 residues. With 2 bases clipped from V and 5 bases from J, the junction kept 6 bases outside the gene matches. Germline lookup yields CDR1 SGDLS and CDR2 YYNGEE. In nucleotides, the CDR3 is TGTGCCAGCAGCGTGACAGGGGGCCGGCGGGAGACCCAGTACTTC. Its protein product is CASSVTGGRRETQYF.

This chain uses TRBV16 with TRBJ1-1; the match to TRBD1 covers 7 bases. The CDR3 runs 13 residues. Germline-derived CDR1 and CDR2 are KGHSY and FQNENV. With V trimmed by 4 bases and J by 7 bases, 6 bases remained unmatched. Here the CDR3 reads CASSRWTGFEAFF. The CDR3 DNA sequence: TGTGCCAGCAGCCGATGGACAGGCTTTGAAGCTTTCTTT.

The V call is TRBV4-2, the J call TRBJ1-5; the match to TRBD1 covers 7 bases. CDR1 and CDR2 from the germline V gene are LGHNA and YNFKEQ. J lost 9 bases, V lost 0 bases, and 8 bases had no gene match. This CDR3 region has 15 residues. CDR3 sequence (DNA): TGTGCCAGCAGCCAAGATCGGGACAGACGGAGGCCCCAGCATTTT. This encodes CASSQDRDRRRPQHF.

The CDR3 region is CASSPRGVANTGELFF. DNA for the CDR3: TGTGCCAGCAGCCCCCGGGGGGTCGCGAACACCGGGGAGCTGTTTTTT. The V call is TRBV7-8, the J call TRBJ2-2, with TRBD2 identical over 7 bases. V shed 5 bases, J shed 0 bases, and the junction held 6 bases outside the gene matches. The CDR3 is made up of 16 amino acids. CDR1 SGHVS and CDR2 FQNEAQ come from the germline V gene.

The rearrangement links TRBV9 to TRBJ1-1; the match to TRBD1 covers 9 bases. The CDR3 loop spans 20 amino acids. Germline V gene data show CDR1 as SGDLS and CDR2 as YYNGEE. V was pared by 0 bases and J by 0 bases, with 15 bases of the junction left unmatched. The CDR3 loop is CASSVDPGQGGRMMNTEAFF. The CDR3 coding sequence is TGTGCCAGCAGCGTAGATCCGGGACAGGGTGGGAGGATGATGAACACTGAAGCTTTCTTT.

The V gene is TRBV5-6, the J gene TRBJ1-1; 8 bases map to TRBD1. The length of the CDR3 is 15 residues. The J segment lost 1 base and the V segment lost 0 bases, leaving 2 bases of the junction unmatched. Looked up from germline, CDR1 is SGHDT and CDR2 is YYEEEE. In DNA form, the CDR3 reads TGTGCCAGCAGCTTGGCCCAGGGGGCGAACACTGAAGCTTTCTTT. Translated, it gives CASSLAQGANTEAFF.

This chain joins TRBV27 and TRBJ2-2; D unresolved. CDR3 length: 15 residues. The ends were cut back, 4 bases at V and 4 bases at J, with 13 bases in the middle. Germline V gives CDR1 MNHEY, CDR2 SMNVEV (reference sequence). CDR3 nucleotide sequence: TGTGCCAGCAGTTCCACACCTCTGGCCACCGGGGAGCTGTTTTTT. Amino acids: CASSSTPLATGELFF.

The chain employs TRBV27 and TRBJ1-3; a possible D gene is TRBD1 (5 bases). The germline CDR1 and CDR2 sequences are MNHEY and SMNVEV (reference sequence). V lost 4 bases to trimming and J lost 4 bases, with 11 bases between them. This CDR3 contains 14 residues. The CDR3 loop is CASSWGPSGNTIYF. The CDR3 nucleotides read TGTGCCAGCAGTTGGGGCCCCTCCGGAAACACCATATATTTT.

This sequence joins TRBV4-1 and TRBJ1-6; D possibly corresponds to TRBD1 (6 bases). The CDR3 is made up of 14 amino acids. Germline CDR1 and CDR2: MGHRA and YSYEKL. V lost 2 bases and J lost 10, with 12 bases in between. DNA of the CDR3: TGCGCCAGCAGCCAACGGGAACAGGGCTCACCCCTCCACTTT. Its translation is CASSQREQGSPLHF.

The CDR3 DNA reads as TGTGCCAGCAGCTTGGCAACCTCGGTCGGGGAGACCCAGTACTTC. Translated: CASSLATSVGETQYF. V and J are TRBV5-6 and TRBJ2-5; the D is unclear. V shed 0 bases and J shed 5 bases, with 14 bases lying between them. This CDR3 is 15 amino acids long. CDR1 and CDR2 (germline): SGHDT, YYEEEE.

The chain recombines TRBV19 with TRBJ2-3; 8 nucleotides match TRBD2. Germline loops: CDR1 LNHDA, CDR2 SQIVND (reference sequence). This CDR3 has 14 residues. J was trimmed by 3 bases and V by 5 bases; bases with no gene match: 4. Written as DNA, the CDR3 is TGTGCCAGTAGTCAGAGCGGGGGTACAGATACGCAGTATTTT. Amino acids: CASSQSGGTDTQYF.

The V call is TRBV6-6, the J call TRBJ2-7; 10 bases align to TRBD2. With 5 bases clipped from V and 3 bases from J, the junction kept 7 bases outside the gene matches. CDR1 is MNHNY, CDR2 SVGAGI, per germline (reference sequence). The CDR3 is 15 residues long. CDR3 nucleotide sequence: TGTGCCAGCAGTGATCTAGCGGGGGTGGTCTACGAGCAGTACTTC. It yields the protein CASSDLAGVVYEQYF.

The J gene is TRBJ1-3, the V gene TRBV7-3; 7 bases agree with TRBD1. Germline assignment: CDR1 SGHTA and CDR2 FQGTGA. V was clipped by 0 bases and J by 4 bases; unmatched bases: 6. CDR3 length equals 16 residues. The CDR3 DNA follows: TGTGCCAGCAGCTTAACAGACAGGGAACGAGGAAACACCATATATTTT. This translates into CASSLTDRERGNTIYF.